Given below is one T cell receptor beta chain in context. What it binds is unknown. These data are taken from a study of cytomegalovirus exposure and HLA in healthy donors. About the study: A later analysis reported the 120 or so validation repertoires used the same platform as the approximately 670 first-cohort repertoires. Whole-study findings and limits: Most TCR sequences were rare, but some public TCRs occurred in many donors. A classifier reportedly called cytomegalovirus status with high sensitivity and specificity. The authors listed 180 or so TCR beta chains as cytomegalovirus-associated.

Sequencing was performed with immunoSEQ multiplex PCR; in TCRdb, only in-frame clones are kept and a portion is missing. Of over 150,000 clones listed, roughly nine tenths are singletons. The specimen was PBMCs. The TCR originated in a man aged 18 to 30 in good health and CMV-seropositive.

The CDR3 reads CASSLRDRGNEQYF. The CDR3 DNA sequence: TGTGCCAGCTCTCTCCGGGACAGGGGGAACGAGCAGTACTTC. This rearrangement joins TRBV18 to TRBJ2-7; 11 bases agree with TRBD1. The CDR3 contains 14 residues. Germline values: CDR1 KGHSH, CDR2 LQKENI. The V and J ends lost 6 bases and 5 bases, in that order; junction bases with no gene match: 6.